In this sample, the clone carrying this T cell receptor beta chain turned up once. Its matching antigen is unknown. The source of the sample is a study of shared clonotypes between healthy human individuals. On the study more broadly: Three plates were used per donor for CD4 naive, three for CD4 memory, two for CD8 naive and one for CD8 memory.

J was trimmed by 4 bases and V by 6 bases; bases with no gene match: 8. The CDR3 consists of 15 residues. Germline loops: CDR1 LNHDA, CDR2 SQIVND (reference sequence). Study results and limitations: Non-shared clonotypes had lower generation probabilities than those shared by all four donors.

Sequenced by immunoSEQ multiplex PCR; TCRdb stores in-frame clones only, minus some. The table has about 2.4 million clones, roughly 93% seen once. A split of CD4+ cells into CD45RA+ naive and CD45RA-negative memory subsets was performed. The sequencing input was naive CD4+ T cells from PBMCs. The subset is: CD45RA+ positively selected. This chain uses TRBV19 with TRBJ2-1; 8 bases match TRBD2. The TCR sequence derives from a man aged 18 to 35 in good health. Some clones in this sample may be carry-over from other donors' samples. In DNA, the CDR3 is TGTGCCAGTAGCCCGACTAGCGAGAGTTACAATGAGCAGTTCTTC. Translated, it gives CASSPTSESYNEQFF. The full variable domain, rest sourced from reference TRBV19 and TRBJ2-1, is DGGITQSPKYLFRKEGQNVTLSCEQNLNHDAMYWYRQDPGQGLRLIYYSQIVNDFQKGDIAEGYSVSREKKESFPLTVTSAQKNPTAFYLCASSPTSESYNEQFFGPGTRLTVL.